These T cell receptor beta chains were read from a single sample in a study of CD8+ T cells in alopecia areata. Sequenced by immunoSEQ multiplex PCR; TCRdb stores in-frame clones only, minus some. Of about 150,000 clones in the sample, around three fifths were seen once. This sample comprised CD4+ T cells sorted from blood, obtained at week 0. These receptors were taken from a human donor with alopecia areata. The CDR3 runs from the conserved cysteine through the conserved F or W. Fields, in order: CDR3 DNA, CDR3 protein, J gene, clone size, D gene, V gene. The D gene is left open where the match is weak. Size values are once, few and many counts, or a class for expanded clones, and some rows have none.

CDR3nt: TGCGCCAGCAGCTTGTCAGGGGAAGAGACCCAGTACTTC; CDR3aa: CASSLSGEETQYF; j_gene: TRBJ2-5; abundance: .; d_gene: .; v_gene: TRBV5-1
CDR3nt: TGCAGCGCCTGGCCCCTAGATGGCTACACCTTC; CDR3aa: CSAWPLDGYTF; j_gene: TRBJ1-2; abundance: .; d_gene: .; v_gene: TRBV29-1
CDR3nt: TGCAGCGTCCCCCGGGACAGCTCTAACTATGGCTACACCTTC; CDR3aa: CSVPRDSSNYGYTF; j_gene: TRBJ1-2; abundance: few; d_gene: TRBD1; v_gene: TRBV29-1
CDR3nt: TGTGCCTGGAGTGTTGGCTATGGCTACACCTTC; CDR3aa: CAWSVGYGYTF; j_gene: TRBJ1-2; abundance: few; d_gene: .; v_gene: TRBV30
CDR3nt: TGTGCCAGCAGCATCACCGGGACAGGGGGCGCAGATACGCAGTATTTT; CDR3aa: CASSITGTGGADTQYF; j_gene: TRBJ2-3; abundance: few; d_gene: TRBD1; v_gene: TRBV9
CDR3nt: TGTGCCAGCAGTTACTCGGGGGGATCGGGCTACGAGCAGTACTTC; CDR3aa: CASSYSGGSGYEQYF; j_gene: TRBJ2-7; abundance: .; d_gene: .; v_gene: TRBV6-5
CDR3nt: TGTGCCAGCAGCCCCCAGGGGGGCGAGCAGTACTTC; CDR3aa: CASSPQGGEQYF; j_gene: TRBJ2-7; abundance: .; d_gene: .; v_gene: TRBV4-2
CDR3nt: TGTGCCTGGAGCGCAACAGGGTATGGCTACACCTTC; CDR3aa: CAWSATGYGYTF; j_gene: TRBJ1-2; abundance: few; d_gene: .; v_gene: TRBV30
CDR3nt: TGTGCCAGCAGCTTACGGTACCAAGAGACCCAGTACTTC; CDR3aa: CASSLRYQETQYF; j_gene: TRBJ2-5; abundance: .; d_gene: .; v_gene: TRBV7-8
CDR3nt: TGTGCCAGCGTTCCCTCGGGGGCCGAGACCTACGAGCAGTACTTC; CDR3aa: CASVPSGAETYEQYF; j_gene: TRBJ2-7; abundance: .; d_gene: .; v_gene: TRBV6-6
CDR3nt: TGTGCCAGCAGTTACTCAGGACTAGCGTTCCGGGGTGAGCAGTACTTC; CDR3aa: CASSYSGLAFRGEQYF; j_gene: TRBJ2-7; abundance: .; d_gene: TRBD2; v_gene: TRBV5-6
CDR3nt: TGTGCCAGCAGCTTCTACCGGGACACCGGGGAGCTGTTTTTT; CDR3aa: CASSFYRDTGELFF; j_gene: TRBJ2-2; abundance: few; d_gene: .; v_gene: TRBV5-6
CDR3nt: TGTGCCAGCAGCGTAGATCCGTTAACCGGGGAGCTGTTTTTT; CDR3aa: CASSVDPLTGELFF; j_gene: TRBJ2-2; abundance: .; d_gene: .; v_gene: TRBV9
CDR3nt: TGTGCCACCAGCCCCCGGACAGGGACTAATGAAAAACTGTTTTTT; CDR3aa: CATSPRTGTNEKLFF; j_gene: TRBJ1-4; abundance: .; d_gene: TRBD1; v_gene: TRBV15
CDR3nt: TGCGCCAGCAGCCAAGGCCTAGACAGTTCCTACGAGCAGTACTTC; CDR3aa: CASSQGLDSSYEQYF; j_gene: TRBJ2-7; abundance: few; d_gene: .; v_gene: TRBV4-3
CDR3nt: TGTGCCAGCAGCTTCCAGACTACAGAAACAGATACGCAGTATTTT; CDR3aa: CASSFQTTETDTQYF; j_gene: TRBJ2-3; abundance: few; d_gene: .; v_gene: TRBV7-3
CDR3nt: TGCAGCGTTGAGACAGGGGTGGACGAGCAGTACTTC; CDR3aa: CSVETGVDEQYF; j_gene: TRBJ2-7; abundance: .; d_gene: TRBD1; v_gene: TRBV29-1
CDR3nt: TGTGCCAGCAGCTCCACCTACTTCAGGGACACCTACGAGCAGTACTTC; CDR3aa: CASSSTYFRDTYEQYF; j_gene: TRBJ2-7; abundance: .; d_gene: .; v_gene: TRBV2
CDR3nt: TGTGCCAGCAGCTTAGTCTCGGGGCTTGGGGCCAACGTCCTGACTTTC; CDR3aa: CASSLVSGLGANVLTF; j_gene: TRBJ2-6; abundance: .; d_gene: .; v_gene: TRBV7-9
CDR3nt: TGCGCCAGCAAGGTGGATGGCGGGGAGCTGTTTTTT; CDR3aa: CASKVDGGELFF; j_gene: TRBJ2-2; abundance: few; d_gene: .; v_gene: TRBV5-1
CDR3nt: TGTGCCTGGAAACTTCAGGGGGCTTACAATCAGCCCCAGCATTTT; CDR3aa: CAWKLQGAYNQPQHF; j_gene: TRBJ1-5; abundance: .; d_gene: TRBD1; v_gene: TRBV30
CDR3nt: TGCAGCGCCCGAGGGGGCCGGGGCTACACCTTC; CDR3aa: CSARGGRGYTF; j_gene: TRBJ1-2; abundance: .; d_gene: TRBD1; v_gene: TRBV29-1
CDR3nt: TGTGCCAGCAGCGTCTCCAGGGCCGCCTACGAGCAGTACTTC; CDR3aa: CASSVSRAAYEQYF; j_gene: TRBJ2-7; abundance: .; d_gene: .; v_gene: TRBV7-2
CDR3nt: TGTGCCAGCAGGGTTGGTACAGGGAAGTCCTACGAGCAGTACTTC; CDR3aa: CASRVGTGKSYEQYF; j_gene: TRBJ2-7; abundance: .; d_gene: .; v_gene: TRBV5-6
CDR3nt: TGCGCCAGCAGCCAAGATATCGGACAGGGTAATCAGCCCCAGCATTTT; CDR3aa: CASSQDIGQGNQPQHF; j_gene: TRBJ1-5; abundance: few; d_gene: TRBD1; v_gene: TRBV4-1
CDR3nt: TGCAGCGTTGTGGTTGGTGGGGAGACCCAGTACTTC; CDR3aa: CSVVVGGETQYF; j_gene: TRBJ2-5; abundance: few; d_gene: .; v_gene: TRBV29-1
CDR3nt: TGCAGCGTTGGAGAGGACAGGGTTGGCTATGGCTACACCTTC; CDR3aa: CSVGEDRVGYGYTF; j_gene: TRBJ1-2; abundance: .; d_gene: TRBD1; v_gene: TRBV29-1
CDR3nt: TGTGCCTGGAGTGTGGCCAGCGGGGGGTCAGTGACCCAGTACTTC; CDR3aa: CAWSVASGGSVTQYF; j_gene: TRBJ2-5; abundance: .; d_gene: TRBD2; v_gene: TRBV30
CDR3nt: TGTGCCAGCAGCTTTGGATCGGGGGGTAACCAAGAGACCCAGTACTTC; CDR3aa: CASSFGSGGNQETQYF; j_gene: TRBJ2-5; abundance: .; d_gene: TRBD2; v_gene: TRBV7-9
CDR3nt: TGTGCCAGCAGCTTGGGACAGAACAATCAGCCCCAGCATTTT; CDR3aa: CASSLGQNNQPQHF; j_gene: TRBJ1-5; abundance: .; d_gene: .; v_gene: TRBV5-6
CDR3nt: TGTGCCAGTAGTATAGGTGGAAGGGGCACCGGGGAGCTGTTTTTT; CDR3aa: CASSIGGRGTGELFF; j_gene: TRBJ2-2; abundance: .; d_gene: .; v_gene: TRBV19
CDR3nt: TGCAGCGTTGAGAGTGGGCTGGGGGCCAACGTCCTGACTTTC; CDR3aa: CSVESGLGANVLTF; j_gene: TRBJ2-6; abundance: .; d_gene: .; v_gene: TRBV29-1
CDR3nt: TGTGCCAGTAGTATACCGGGAGGAAGGGGCAATCAGCCCCAGCATTTT; CDR3aa: CASSIPGGRGNQPQHF; j_gene: TRBJ1-5; abundance: .; d_gene: .; v_gene: TRBV19
CDR3nt: TGCGCCAGCAGGACGGGGCAGTCGAACACTGAAGCTTTCTTT; CDR3aa: CASRTGQSNTEAFF; j_gene: TRBJ1-1; abundance: .; d_gene: .; v_gene: TRBV5-1
CDR3nt: TGTGCCTGGAACGTCCTAGAGGGCAATCAGCCCCAGCATTTT; CDR3aa: CAWNVLEGNQPQHF; j_gene: TRBJ1-5; abundance: .; d_gene: .; v_gene: TRBV30
CDR3nt: TGTGCCAGCAGCGTAGGGAACCTAATGACCCAAGAGACCCAGTACTTC; CDR3aa: CASSVGNLMTQETQYF; j_gene: TRBJ2-5; abundance: .; d_gene: .; v_gene: TRBV9
CDR3nt: TGCGCCAGCAGCTTCGGGACAGGGGGCACCGGGGAGCTGTTTTTT; CDR3aa: CASSFGTGGTGELFF; j_gene: TRBJ2-2; abundance: .; d_gene: TRBD1; v_gene: TRBV5-1
CDR3nt: TGTGCCACAGGGCAGGGCTATAGCAATCAGCCCCAGCATTTT; CDR3aa: CATGQGYSNQPQHF; j_gene: TRBJ1-5; abundance: once; d_gene: .; v_gene: TRBV19
CDR3nt: TGTGCCAGCAGTATGTTCGGGGAGGGAGATACGCAGTATTTT; CDR3aa: CASSMFGEGDTQYF; j_gene: TRBJ2-3; abundance: .; d_gene: TRBD2; v_gene: TRBV6-5
CDR3nt: TGTGCCAGCAGCACCCGACAGGGCGTGAGAGAGACCCAGTACTTC; CDR3aa: CASSTRQGVRETQYF; j_gene: TRBJ2-5; abundance: .; d_gene: TRBD1; v_gene: TRBV7-2
CDR3nt: TGTGCCTGGAGTGTAGCGGGGGTAGGGACCCAGTACTTC; CDR3aa: CAWSVAGVGTQYF; j_gene: TRBJ2-5; abundance: few; d_gene: TRBD2; v_gene: TRBV30
CDR3nt: TGTGCCAGCAGCCAAGAGGGCCGGGGCCAGTCTAATGAAAAACTGTTTTTT; CDR3aa: CASSQEGRGQSNEKLFF; j_gene: TRBJ1-4; abundance: few; d_gene: .; v_gene: TRBV4-2
CDR3nt: TGCAGCGTTGAAGGAGGGACGGGTGGCTACACCTTC; CDR3aa: CSVEGGTGGYTF; j_gene: TRBJ1-2; abundance: .; d_gene: .; v_gene: TRBV29-1
CDR3nt: TGTGCCAGCAGTGGACAGAGGGGAAGCAATCAGCCCCAGCATTTT; CDR3aa: CASSGQRGSNQPQHF; j_gene: TRBJ1-5; abundance: .; d_gene: .; v_gene: TRBV2
CDR3nt: TGTGCCAGTAGTCTCCGGGACAGTGCCTACGAGCAGTACTTC; CDR3aa: CASSLRDSAYEQYF; j_gene: TRBJ2-7; abundance: .; d_gene: TRBD1; v_gene: TRBV19
CDR3nt: TGTGCCAGCAGCTTACAGGGAAACTATGGCTACACCTTC; CDR3aa: CASSLQGNYGYTF; j_gene: TRBJ1-2; abundance: once; d_gene: .; v_gene: TRBV5-4
CDR3nt: TGTGCCAGCAGCGTAGCACACTCACAAGAGACCCAGTACTTC; CDR3aa: CASSVAHSQETQYF; j_gene: TRBJ2-5; abundance: .; d_gene: .; v_gene: TRBV9
CDR3nt: TGTGCCAGCTCACCACCACTTTCGGGGTCCCCCTACGAGCAGTACTTC; CDR3aa: CASSPPLSGSPYEQYF; j_gene: TRBJ2-7; abundance: .; d_gene: .; v_gene: TRBV18
CDR3nt: TGCGCCAGCAGCCAAGATTCCCGGCAGGCTGATTTCACCTTC; CDR3aa: CASSQDSRQADFTF; j_gene: TRBJ1-2; abundance: .; d_gene: .; v_gene: TRBV4-3
CDR3nt: TGTGCCACCAGCAGTATATTAGCGGGGAAAACAGATACGCAGTATTTT; CDR3aa: CATSSILAGKTDTQYF; j_gene: TRBJ2-3; abundance: .; d_gene: TRBD2; v_gene: TRBV15
CDR3nt: TGCGCCAGCAGCTTAGGACAGAATCAGCCCCAGCATTTT; CDR3aa: CASSLGQNQPQHF; j_gene: TRBJ1-5; abundance: few; d_gene: .; v_gene: TRBV5-1